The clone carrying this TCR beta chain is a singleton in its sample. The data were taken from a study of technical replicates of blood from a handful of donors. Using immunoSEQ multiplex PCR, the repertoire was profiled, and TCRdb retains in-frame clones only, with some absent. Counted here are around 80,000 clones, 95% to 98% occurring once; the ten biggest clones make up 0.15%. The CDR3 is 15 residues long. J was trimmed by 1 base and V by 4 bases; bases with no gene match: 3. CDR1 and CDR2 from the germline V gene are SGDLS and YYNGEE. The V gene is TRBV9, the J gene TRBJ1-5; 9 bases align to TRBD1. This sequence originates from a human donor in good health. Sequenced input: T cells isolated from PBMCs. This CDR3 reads CASSLTGGSNQPQHF. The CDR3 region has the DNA TGTGCCAGCAGCCTTACAGGGGGCAGCAATCAGCCCCAGCATTTT.